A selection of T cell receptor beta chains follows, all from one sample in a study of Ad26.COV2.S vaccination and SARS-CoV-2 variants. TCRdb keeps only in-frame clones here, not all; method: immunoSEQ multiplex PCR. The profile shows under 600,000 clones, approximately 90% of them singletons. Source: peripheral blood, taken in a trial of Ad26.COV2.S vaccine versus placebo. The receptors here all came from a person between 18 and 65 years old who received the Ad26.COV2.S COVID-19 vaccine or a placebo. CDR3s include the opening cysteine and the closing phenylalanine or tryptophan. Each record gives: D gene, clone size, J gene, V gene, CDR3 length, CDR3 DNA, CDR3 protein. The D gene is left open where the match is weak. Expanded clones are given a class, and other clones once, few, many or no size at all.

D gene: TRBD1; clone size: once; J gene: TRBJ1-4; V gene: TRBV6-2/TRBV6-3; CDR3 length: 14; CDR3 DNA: TGTGCCAGCAGTTTATCGACAGGGAGTGAAAAACTGTTTTTT; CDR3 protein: CASSLSTGSEKLFF
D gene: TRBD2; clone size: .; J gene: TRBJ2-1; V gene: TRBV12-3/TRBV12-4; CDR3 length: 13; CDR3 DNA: TGTGCCTGCCGAGGCGGGGGGTATATGGAGCAGTTCTTC; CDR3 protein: CACRGGGYMEQFF
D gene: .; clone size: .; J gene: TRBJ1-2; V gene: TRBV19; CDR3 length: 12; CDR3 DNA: TGTGCCAGTAGTACAGCAGACTATGGCTACACCTTC; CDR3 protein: CASSTADYGYTF
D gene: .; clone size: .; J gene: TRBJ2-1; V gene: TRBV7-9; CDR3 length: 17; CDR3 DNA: TGTGCCAGCAGCCACCGAGTTTTCACGGGCGACTACAATGAGCAGTTCTTC; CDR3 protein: CASSHRVFTGDYNEQFF
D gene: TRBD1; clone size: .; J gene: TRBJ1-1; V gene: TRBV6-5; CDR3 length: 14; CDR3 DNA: TGTGCCAGCAGTTACGGACAGGCGAACACTGAAGCTTTCTTT; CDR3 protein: CASSYGQANTEAFF
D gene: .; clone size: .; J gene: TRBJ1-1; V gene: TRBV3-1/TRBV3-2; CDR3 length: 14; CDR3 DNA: TGTGCCAGCAGGGACCGCGGACTGAACACTGAAGCTTTCTTT; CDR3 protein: CASRDRGLNTEAFF
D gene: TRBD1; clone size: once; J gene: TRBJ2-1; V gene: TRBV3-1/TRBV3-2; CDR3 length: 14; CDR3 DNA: TGTGCCAGCAGCCAAGAGGACAGGCCCAATGAGCAGTTCTTC; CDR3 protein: CASSQEDRPNEQFF
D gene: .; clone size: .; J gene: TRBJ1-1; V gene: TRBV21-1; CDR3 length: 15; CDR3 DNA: TGTGCCAGCAGCAATGCAGGGGCCAGGAACACTGAAGCTTTCTTT; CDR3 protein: CASSNAGARNTEAFF
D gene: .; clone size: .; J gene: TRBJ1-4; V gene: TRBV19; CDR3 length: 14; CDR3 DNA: TGTGCCAGTAGTATAGAAGGGACTAATGAAAAACTGTTTTTT; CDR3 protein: CASSIEGTNEKLFF
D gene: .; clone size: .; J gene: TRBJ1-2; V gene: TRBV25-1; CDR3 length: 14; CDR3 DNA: TGTGCCAGCAGCCTTACGGACACTCGGGTTGGCTACACCTTC; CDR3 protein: CASSLTDTRVGYTF
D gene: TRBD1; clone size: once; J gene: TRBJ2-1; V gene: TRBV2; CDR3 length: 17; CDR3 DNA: TGTGCCAGCAGAGGACAGGGGCCGCGGGAGCAGGATGGTGAGCAGTTCTTC; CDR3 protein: CASRGQGPREQDGEQFF
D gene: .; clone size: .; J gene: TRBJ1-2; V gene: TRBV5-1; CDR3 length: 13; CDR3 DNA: TGCGCCAGCAGCTTTGACAGCTTGGATGGCTACACCTTC; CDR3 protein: CASSFDSLDGYTF
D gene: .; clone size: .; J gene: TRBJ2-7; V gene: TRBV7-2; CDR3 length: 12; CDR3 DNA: TGTGCCAGCAGCCCCGACTCCTACAAGCAGTACTTC; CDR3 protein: CASSPDSYKQYF
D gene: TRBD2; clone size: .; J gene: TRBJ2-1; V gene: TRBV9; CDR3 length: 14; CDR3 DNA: TGTGCCAGCAGCCAACTTGCGGGAGCCCATGAGCAGTTCTTC; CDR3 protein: CASSQLAGAHEQFF
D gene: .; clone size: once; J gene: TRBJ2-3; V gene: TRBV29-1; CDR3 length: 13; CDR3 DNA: TGCAGCGTTGGACAGCCAAAGGGTAATACGCAGTATTTT; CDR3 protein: CSVGQPKGNTQYF
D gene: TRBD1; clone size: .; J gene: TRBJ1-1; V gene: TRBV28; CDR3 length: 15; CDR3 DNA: TGTGCCAGCAGCCTCCTCACAGGGGTGAACACTGAAGCTTTCTTT; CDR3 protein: CASSLLTGVNTEAFF
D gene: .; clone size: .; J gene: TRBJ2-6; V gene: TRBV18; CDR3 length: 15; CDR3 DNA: TGTGCCAGCTCACCACAGAACTCTGGGGCCAACGTCCTGACTTTC; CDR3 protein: CASSPQNSGANVLTF
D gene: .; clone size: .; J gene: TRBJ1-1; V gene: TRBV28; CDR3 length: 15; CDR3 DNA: TGTGCCAGCACCTCAGTCGAGGTAATGAACACTGAAGCTTTCTTT; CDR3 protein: CASTSVEVMNTEAFF
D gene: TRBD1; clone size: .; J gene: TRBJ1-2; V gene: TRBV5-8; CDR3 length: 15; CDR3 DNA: TGTGCCAGCAGCTTCCCAGGGGGCGCTTACGATGGCTACACCTTC; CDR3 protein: CASSFPGGAYDGYTF
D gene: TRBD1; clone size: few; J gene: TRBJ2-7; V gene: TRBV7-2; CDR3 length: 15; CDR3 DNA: TGTGCCAGCAGCACAGTCGGGACAGGGCCCTACGAGCAGTACTTC; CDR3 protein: CASSTVGTGPYEQYF
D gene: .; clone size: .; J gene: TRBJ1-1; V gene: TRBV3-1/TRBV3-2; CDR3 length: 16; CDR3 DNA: TGTGCCAGCAGCCCACCCCGACAGGCCATGAACACTGAAGCTTTCTTT; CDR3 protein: CASSPPRQAMNTEAFF
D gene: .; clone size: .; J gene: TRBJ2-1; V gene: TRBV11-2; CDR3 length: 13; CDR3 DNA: TGTGCCAGCTCCCGCGGCGCATACAATGAGCAGTTCTTC; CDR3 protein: CASSRGAYNEQFF